This T cell receptor beta chain was sequenced during a study of blood T cell repertoires in COVID-19. The overall study: The United States, Italy and Spain supplied acute and convalescent COVID-19 samples. T cells, B-cell-depleted T cells, or PBMCs supplied cDNA or gDNA.

The authors' processing: Nucleated cell counts were estimated from reference gene primer amplification. Libraries were prepared by immunoSEQ multiplex PCR; TCRdb keeps only in-frame clonotypes and omits some of them. V and J calls and clone size come straight from that table; D and trimming were deduced from the DNA. Among tens of thousands of clones listed, 70% to 85% were seen once. This sequence originates from a man in his forties or fifties with active COVID-19. Sequencing was done on a sample of peripheral blood.

The CDR3 nucleotides read TGTGCCAGCTCATTTGACATTAACTATGGCTACACCTTC. Encoded protein: CASSFDINYGYTF. The chain uses TRBV18 and TRBJ1-2; D is unclear. There are 13 residues in the CDR3. V lost 5 bases, J lost 1 base, and 8 bases lay in between. Germline-derived CDR1 and CDR2 are KGHSH and LQKENI. The whole variable domain, remainder taken from reference TRBV18 and TRBJ1-2, is NAGVMQNPRHLVRRRGQEARLRCSPMKGHSHVYWYRQLPEEGLKFMVYLQKENIIDESGMPKERFSAEFPKEGPSILRIQQVVRGDSAAYFCASSFDINYGYTFGSGTRLTVV.